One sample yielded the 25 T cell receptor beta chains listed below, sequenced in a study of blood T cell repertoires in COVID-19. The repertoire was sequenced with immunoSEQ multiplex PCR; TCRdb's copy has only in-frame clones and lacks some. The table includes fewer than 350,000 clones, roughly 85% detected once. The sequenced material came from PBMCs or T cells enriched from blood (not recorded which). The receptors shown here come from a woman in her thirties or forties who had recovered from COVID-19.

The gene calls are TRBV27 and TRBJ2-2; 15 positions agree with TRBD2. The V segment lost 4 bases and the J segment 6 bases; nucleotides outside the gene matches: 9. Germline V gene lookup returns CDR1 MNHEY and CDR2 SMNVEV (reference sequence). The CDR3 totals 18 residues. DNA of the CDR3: TGTGCCAGCAGTTCATGGACTAGCGGGAGGGCCGGAGCCGGGGAGCTGTTTTTT. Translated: CASSSWTSGRAGAGELFF.

CDR3 sequence reads: CSASPASGPTGELFF. The DNA of the CDR3 is TGCAGTGCTAGTCCGGCTAGCGGGCCCACCGGGGAGCTGTTTTTT. This chain links TRBV20-1 with TRBJ2-2, with 8 bases matching TRBD2. This CDR3 is built from 15 residues. From germline, CDR1 is DFQATT and CDR2 SNEGSKA (reference sequence). V trimming: 3 bases; J trimming: 4 bases; junction bases outside the gene matches: 7.

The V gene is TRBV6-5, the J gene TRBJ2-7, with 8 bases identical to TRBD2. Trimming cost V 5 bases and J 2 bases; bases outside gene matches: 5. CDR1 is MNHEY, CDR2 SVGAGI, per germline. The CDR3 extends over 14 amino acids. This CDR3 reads CASSPSGPTYEQYF. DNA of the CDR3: TGTGCCAGCAGTCCTAGCGGGCCTACCTACGAGCAGTACTTC.

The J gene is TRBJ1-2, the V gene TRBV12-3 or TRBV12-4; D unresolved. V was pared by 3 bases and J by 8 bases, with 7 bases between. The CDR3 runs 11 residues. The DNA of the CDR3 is TGTGCCAGCAGTTTTGAGGTCGGCTACACCTTC. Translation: CASSFEVGYTF.

This CDR3 reads CASRPTSGANSYNEQFF. The CDR3 DNA follows: TGTGCCAGTAGACCGACTAGCGGGGCAAACTCCTACAATGAGCAGTTCTTC. V and J are TRBV19 and TRBJ2-1; 11 nucleotides align to TRBD2. V was clipped by 6 bases and J by 0 bases; unmatched bases: 7. The germline CDR1 and CDR2 sequences are LNHDA and SQIVND (reference sequence). This CDR3 region has 17 residues.

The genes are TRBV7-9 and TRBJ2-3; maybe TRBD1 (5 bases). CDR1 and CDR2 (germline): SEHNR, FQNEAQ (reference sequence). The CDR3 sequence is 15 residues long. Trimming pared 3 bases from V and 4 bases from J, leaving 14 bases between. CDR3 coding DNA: TGTGCCAGCAGCTTCCGCCAGGGTATACCAGATACGCAGTATTTT. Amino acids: CASSFRQGIPDTQYF.

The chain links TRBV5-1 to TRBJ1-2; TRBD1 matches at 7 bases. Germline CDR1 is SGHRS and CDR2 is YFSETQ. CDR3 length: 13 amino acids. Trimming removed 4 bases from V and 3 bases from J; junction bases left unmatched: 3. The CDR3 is CASSLDRDYGYTF. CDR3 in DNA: TGCGCCAGCAGCCTCGACAGGGACTATGGCTACACCTTC. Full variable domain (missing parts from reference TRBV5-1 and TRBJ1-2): KAGVTQTPRYLIKTRGQQVTLSCSPISGHRSVSWYQQTPGQGLQFLFEYFSETQRNKGNFPGRFSGRQFSNSRSEMNVSTLELGDSALYLCASSLDRDYGYTFGSGTRLTVV.

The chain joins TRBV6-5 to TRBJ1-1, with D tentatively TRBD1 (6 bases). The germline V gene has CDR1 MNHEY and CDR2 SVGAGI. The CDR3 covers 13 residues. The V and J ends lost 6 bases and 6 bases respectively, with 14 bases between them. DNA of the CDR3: TGTGCCAGCAGGCAGATAGGGGGTTCTGAAGCTTTCTTT. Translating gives CASRQIGGSEAFF.

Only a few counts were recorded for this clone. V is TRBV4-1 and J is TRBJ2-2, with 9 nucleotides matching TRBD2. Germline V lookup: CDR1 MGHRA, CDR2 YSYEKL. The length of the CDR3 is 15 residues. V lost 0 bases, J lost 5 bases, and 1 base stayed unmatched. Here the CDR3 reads CASSQDLAGTGELFF. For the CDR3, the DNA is TGCGCCAGCAGCCAAGATCTAGCGGGGACCGGGGAGCTGTTTTTT.

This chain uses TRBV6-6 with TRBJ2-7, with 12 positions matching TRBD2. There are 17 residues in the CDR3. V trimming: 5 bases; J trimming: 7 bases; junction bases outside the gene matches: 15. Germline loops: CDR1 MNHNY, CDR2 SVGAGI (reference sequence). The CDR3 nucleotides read TGTGCCAGCAGTCCAGAAGAGCTAGCGGGAGGGCCGGGGGAGCAGTACTTC. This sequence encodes CASSPEELAGGPGEQYF.

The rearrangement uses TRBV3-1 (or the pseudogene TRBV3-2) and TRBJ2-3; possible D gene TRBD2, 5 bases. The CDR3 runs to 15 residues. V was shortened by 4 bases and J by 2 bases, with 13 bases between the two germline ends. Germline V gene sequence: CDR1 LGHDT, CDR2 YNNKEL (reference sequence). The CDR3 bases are TGTGCCAGCAGCCGACAACTAGTGTTCACAGATACGCAGTATTTT. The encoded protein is CASSRQLVFTDTQYF.

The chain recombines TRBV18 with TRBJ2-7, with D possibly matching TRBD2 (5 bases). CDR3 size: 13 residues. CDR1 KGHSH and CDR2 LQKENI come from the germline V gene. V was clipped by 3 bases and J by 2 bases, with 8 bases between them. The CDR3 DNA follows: TGTGCCAGCTCACCCGGGATTACCTACGAGCAGTACTTC. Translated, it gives CASSPGITYEQYF.

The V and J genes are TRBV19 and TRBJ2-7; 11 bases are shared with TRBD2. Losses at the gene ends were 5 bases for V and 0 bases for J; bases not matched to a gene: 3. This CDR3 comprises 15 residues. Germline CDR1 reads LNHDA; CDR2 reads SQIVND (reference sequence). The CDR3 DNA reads TGTGCCAGTAGTCCACTAGCGGGAGCCTCCTACGAGCAGTACTTC. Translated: CASSPLAGASYEQYF.

The CDR3 is CASSGQGNRDTEAFF. In nucleotides, the CDR3 is TGTGCCAGCAGCGGACAGGGGAACAGAGACACTGAAGCTTTCTTT. The chain has TRBV5-4 and TRBJ1-1, with 9 bases that match TRBD1. Germline CDR1 reads SGHNT; CDR2 reads YYREEE (reference sequence). Trimming cost V 4 bases and J 3 bases; bases outside gene matches: 7. The CDR3 extends over 15 amino acids.

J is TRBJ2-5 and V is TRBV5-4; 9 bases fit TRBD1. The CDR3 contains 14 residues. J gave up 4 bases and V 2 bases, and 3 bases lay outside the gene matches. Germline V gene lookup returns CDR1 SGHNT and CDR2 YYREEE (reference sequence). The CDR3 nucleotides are TGTGCCAGCAGCTTCGGACAGGGGTCAGAGACCCAGTACTTC. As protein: CASSFGQGSETQYF. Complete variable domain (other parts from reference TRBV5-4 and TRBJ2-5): ETGVTQSPTHLIKTRGQQVTLRCSSQSGHNTVSWYQQALGQGPQFIFQYYREEENGRGNFPPRFSGLQFPNYSSELNVNALELDDSALYLCASSFGQGSETQYFGPGTRLLVL.

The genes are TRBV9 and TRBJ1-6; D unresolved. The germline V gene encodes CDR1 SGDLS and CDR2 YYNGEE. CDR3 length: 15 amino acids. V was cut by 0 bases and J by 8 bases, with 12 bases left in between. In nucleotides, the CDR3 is TGTGCCAGCAGCGTAGGGCAGGTTGATCATTCACCCCTCCACTTT. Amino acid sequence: CASSVGQVDHSPLHF. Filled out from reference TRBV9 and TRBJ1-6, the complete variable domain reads DSGVTQTPKHLITATGQRVTLRCSPRSGDLSVYWYQQSLDQGLQFLIQYYNGEERAKGNILERFSAQQFPDLHSELNLSSLELGDSALYFCASSVGQVDHSPLHFGNGTRLTVT.

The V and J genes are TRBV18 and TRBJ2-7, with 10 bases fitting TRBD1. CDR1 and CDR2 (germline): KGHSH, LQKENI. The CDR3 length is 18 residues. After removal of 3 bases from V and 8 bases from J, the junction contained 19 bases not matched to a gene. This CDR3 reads CASSPNQGGTGETTKQYF. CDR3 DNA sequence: TGTGCCAGCTCACCGAACCAAGGCGGGACAGGGGAAACTACGAAGCAGTACTTC.

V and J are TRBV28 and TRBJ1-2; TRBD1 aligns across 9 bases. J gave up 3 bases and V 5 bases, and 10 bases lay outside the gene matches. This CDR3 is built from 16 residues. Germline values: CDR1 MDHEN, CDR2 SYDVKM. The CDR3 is CASSPGQGRLYYGYTF. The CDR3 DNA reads TGTGCCAGCAGTCCTGGACAGGGGCGGTTGTACTATGGCTACACCTTC.

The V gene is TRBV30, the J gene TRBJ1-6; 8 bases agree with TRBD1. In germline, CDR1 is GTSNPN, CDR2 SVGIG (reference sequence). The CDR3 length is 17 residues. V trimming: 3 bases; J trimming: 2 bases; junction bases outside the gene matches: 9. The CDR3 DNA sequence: TGTGCCTGGAGCGCGGGACAGGCAATACCCTATAATTCACCCCTCCACTTT. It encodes CAWSAGQAIPYNSPLHF. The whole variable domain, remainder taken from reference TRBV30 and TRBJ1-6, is SQTIHQWPATLVQPVGSPLSLECTVEGTSNPNLYWYRQAAGRGLQLLFYSVGIGQISSEVPQNLSASRPQDRQFILSSKKLLLSDSGFYLCAWSAGQAIPYNSPLHFGNGTRLTVT.

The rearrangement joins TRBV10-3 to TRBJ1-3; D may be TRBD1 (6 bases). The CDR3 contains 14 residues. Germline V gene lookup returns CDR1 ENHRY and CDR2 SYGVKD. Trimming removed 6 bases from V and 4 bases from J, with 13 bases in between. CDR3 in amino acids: CAISGTSTGNTIYF. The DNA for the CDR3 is TGTGCCATCAGCGGGACATCCACGGGAAACACCATATATTTT.

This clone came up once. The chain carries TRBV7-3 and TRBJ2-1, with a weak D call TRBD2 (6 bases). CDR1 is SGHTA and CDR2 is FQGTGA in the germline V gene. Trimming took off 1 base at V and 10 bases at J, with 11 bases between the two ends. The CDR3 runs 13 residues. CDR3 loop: CASSLSGKSEQFF. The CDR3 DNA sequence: TGTGCCAGCAGCTTAAGCGGGAAGTCCGAGCAGTTCTTC. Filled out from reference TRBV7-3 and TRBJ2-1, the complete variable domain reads GAGVSQTPSNKVTEKGKYVELRCDPISGHTALYWYRQSLGQGPEFLIYFQGTGAADDSGLPNDRFFAVRPEGSVSTLKIQRTERGDSAVYLCASSLSGKSEQFFGPGTRLTVL.

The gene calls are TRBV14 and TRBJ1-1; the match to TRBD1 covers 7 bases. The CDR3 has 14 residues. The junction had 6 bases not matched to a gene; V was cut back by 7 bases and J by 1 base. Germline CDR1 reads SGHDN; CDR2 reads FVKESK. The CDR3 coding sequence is TGTGCCAGCACCACCTGGACAGGGAACACTGAAGCTTTCTTT. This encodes CASTTWTGNTEAFF.

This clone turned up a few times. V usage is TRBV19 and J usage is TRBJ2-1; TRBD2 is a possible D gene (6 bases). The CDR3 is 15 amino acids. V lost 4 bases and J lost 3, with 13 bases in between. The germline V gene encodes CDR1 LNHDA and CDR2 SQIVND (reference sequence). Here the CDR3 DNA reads TGTGCCAGTAGTAGACTAGTCGGGTACTACAATGAGCAGTTCTTC. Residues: CASSRLVGYYNEQFF. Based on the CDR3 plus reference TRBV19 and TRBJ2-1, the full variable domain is DGGITQSPKYLFRKEGQNVTLSCEQNLNHDAMYWYRQDPGQGLRLIYYSQIVNDFQKGDIAEGYSVSREKKESFPLTVTSAQKNPTAFYLCASSRLVGYYNEQFFGPGTRLTVL.

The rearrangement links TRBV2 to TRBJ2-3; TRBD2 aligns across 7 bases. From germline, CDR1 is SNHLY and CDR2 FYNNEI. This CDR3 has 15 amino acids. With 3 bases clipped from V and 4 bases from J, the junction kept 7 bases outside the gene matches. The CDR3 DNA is TGTGCCAGCAGTGAGCTGGCGGGAGTCGCAGATACGCAGTATTTT. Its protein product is CASSELAGVADTQYF.

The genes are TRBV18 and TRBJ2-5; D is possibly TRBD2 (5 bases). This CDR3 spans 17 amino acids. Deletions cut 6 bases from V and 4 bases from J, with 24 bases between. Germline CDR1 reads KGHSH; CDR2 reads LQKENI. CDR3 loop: CASSQQRAAQSGETQYF. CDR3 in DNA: TGTGCCAGCTCCCAGCAGAGGGCGGCGCAAAGTGGAGAGACCCAGTACTTC.